Following are 32 T cell receptor beta chains from one sample sequenced in a study of cytomegalovirus exposure and HLA in healthy donors. The PCR made use of 60 Vbeta and 13 Jbeta primers. The table came from immunoSEQ multiplex PCR; TCRdb's copy has only in-frame clones and leaves some out. Among 130,000 or so clones, around 84% were seen once, and the ten largest hold 2.5% to 3%. The material sequenced was PBMCs. The receptors were sampled from a woman aged 18-30 years in good health and CMV-seropositive.

The chain uses TRBV28 and TRBJ2-6; D remains unclear. The CDR3 sequence is 14 residues long. Between the trimmed V and J ends, which lost 3 bases and 0 bases, there was a span of 3 bases. CDR1 is MDHEN, CDR2 SYDVKM, per germline. The CDR3 coding sequence is TGTGCCAGCAGTTTCTTCTCTGGGGCCAACGTCCTGACTTTC. Residues: CASSFFSGANVLTF.

The gene calls are TRBV7-3 and TRBJ2-7; D might be TRBD2 (7 bases). Per germline, CDR1 SGHTA and CDR2 FQGTGA. The CDR3 contains 16 residues. Trimming cost V 5 bases and J 1 base, with 18 bases left between them. CDR3: CASSPRGQANSYEQYF. CDR3 coding DNA: TGTGCCAGCAGCCCGCGGGGGCAGGCTAATTCCTACGAGCAGTACTTC. Complete variable domain (other parts from reference TRBV7-3 and TRBJ2-7): GAGVSQTPSNKVTEKGKYVELRCDPISGHTALYWYRQSLGQGPEFLIYFQGTGAADDSGLPNDRFFAVRPEGSVSTLKIQRTERGDSAVYLCASSPRGQANSYEQYFGPGTRLTVT.

The chain recombines TRBV5-6 with TRBJ2-1; no definite D call. The CDR3 runs to 17 residues. Trimming removed 1 base from V and 0 bases from J, with 14 bases in between. Germline assignment: CDR1 SGHDT and CDR2 YYEEEE. Here the CDR3 DNA reads TGTGCCAGCAGCTTGATAACAGTGACCAGCTCCTACAATGAGCAGTTCTTC. It yields the protein CASSLITVTSSYNEQFF.

The chain combines TRBV19 with TRBJ2-7; TRBD1 aligns across 9 bases. Germline V gene lookup returns CDR1 LNHDA and CDR2 SQIVND (reference sequence). The junction had 4 bases not matched to a gene; V was cut back by 6 bases and J by 7 bases. The CDR3 sequence is 12 residues long. For the CDR3, the DNA is TGTGCCAGTAGCGGGACAGGGTGGGAGCAGTACTTC. Amino acids: CASSGTGWEQYF.

The chain is built from TRBV29-1 and TRBJ2-3; 10 nucleotides line up with TRBD2. CDR3 length equals 15 residues. V lost 4 bases, J lost 5 bases, and 9 bases stayed unmatched. The germline gives CDR1 SQVTM, CDR2 ANQGSEA. The CDR3: CSVVEAGGPIDTQYF. The DNA of the CDR3 is TGCAGCGTTGTAGAAGCGGGGGGGCCTATAGATACGCAGTATTTT.

This clone has a handful of counts. V usage is TRBV25-1 and J usage is TRBJ2-5; D unclear. Trimming pared 5 bases from V and 1 base from J, leaving 5 bases between. The CDR3 sequence is 12 residues long. The germline gives CDR1 MGHDK, CDR2 SYGVNS. This CDR3 reads CASSPLQETQYF. CDR3 nucleotides: TGTGCCAGCAGTCCCCTCCAAGAGACCCAGTACTTC.

V and J are TRBV28 and TRBJ1-5, with 9 bases identical to TRBD1. The CDR3 length is 16 residues. Germline assignment: CDR1 MDHEN and CDR2 SYDVKM. V lost 3 bases, J lost 4 bases, and 7 bases stayed unmatched. CDR3 sequence (DNA): TGTGCCAGCAGTTTGCTGAAACAGGGGGCAAATCAGCCCCAGCATTTT. The encoded protein is CASSLLKQGANQPQHF. Using reference TRBV28 and TRBJ1-5 for the parts outside the CDR3, the full variable domain is DVKVTQSSRYLVKRTGEKVFLECVQDMDHENMFWYRQDPGLGLRLIYFSYDVKMKEKGDIPEGYSVSREKKERFSLILESASTNQTSMYLCASSLLKQGANQPQHFGDGTRLSIL.

The DNA for the CDR3 is TGTGCCAGCAGCGGGGACAGGTGGGGGGACTATGGCTACACCTTC. Translating it yields CASSGDRWGDYGYTF. V is TRBV7-3 and J is TRBJ1-2; TRBD1 matches at 8 bases. The ends lost 5 bases at V and 3 bases at J; junction bases unmatched: 8. This CDR3 region has 15 residues. The germline V gene encodes CDR1 SGHTA and CDR2 FQGTGA.

The gene calls are TRBV7-9 and TRBJ2-1; TRBD1 is a possible D gene (6 bases). Between the trimmed V and J ends, which lost 5 bases and 7 bases, there was a span of 12 bases. This CDR3 has 13 amino acids. Germline V gene data show CDR1 as SEHNR and CDR2 as FQNEAQ (reference sequence). DNA for the CDR3: TGTGCCAGCAGCCGTGGACAGCTAAATGAGCAGTTCTTC. Translation: CASSRGQLNEQFF.

The V call is TRBV6-1, the J call TRBJ1-2; 9 bases fit TRBD1. This CDR3 is 15 amino acids long. Germline V CDR1 and CDR2: MNHNS, SASEGT. Trimming removed 1 base from V and 4 bases from J; junction bases left unmatched: 4. CDR3 in amino acids: CASSEEGQGGYGYTF. DNA of the CDR3: TGTGCCAGCAGTGAAGAGGGACAGGGCGGCTATGGCTACACCTTC.

As regards this clone: Germline is not matched at one junction end, which may reflect a read error. This chain connects TRBV7-9 to TRBJ1-1; TRBD1 is a possible D gene (6 bases). The CDR3 covers 11 residues. Germline V gene lookup returns CDR1 SEHNR and CDR2 FQNEAQ (reference sequence). CDR3 nucleotide sequence: TGTTCCAGCAGCGAGACAGGTGAAGCTTTCTTT. It codes for CSSSETGEAFF.

This chain's CDR3 is CASSPDRATEAFF. The DNA of the CDR3 is TGTGCCAGCTCACCTGACAGGGCCACTGAAGCTTTCTTT. The chain recombines TRBV18 with TRBJ1-1; TRBD1 agrees at 7 bases. The CDR3 extends over 13 amino acids. Unmatched junction bases numbered 2, after V lost 3 bases and J lost 4 bases. Per germline, CDR1 KGHSH and CDR2 LQKENI.

V usage is TRBV11-2 and J usage is TRBJ2-1; 7 nucleotides match TRBD2. The CDR3 extends over 16 amino acids. With V trimmed by 1 base and J by 2 bases, 5 bases remained unmatched. The germline gives CDR1 SGHAT, CDR2 FQNNGV. CDR3 in DNA: TGTGCCAGCAGCTTAGGGCGCGGGGGAACCTACAATGAGCAGTTCTTC. The encoded protein is CASSLGRGGTYNEQFF.

V gene TRBV30 combines with J gene TRBJ1-5, with 8 bases that match TRBD1. The CDR3 runs 15 residues. Germline CDR1 reads GTSNPN; CDR2 reads SVGIG (reference sequence). V was pared by 3 bases and J by 2 bases, with 6 bases of the junction left unmatched. The CDR3 loop reads CAWSFGQGGNQPQHF. The CDR3 coding sequence is TGTGCCTGGAGCTTTGGACAGGGTGGCAATCAGCCCCAGCATTTT.

This clone was detected only once. V usage is TRBV10-3 and J usage is TRBJ2-4, with 8 bases identical to TRBD1. There are 15 residues in the CDR3. The junction had 8 bases not matched to a gene; V was cut back by 10 bases and J by 0 bases. Per germline, CDR1 ENHRY and CDR2 SYGVKD. CDR3 amino acids: CATDDRGLAKNIQYF. The CDR3 bases are TGTGCCACCGATGACAGGGGACTAGCCAAAAACATTCAGTACTTC.

This clone showed up just a few times. This CDR3 reads CASRTQGYGYTF. DNA of the CDR3: TGTGCCAGCAGAACGCAGGGCTATGGCTACACCTTC. V gene TRBV6-5 combines with J gene TRBJ1-2; D may be TRBD1 (5 bases). The V end lost 6 bases, the J end lost 4 bases, and 9 bases lay between the germline ends. The germline gives CDR1 MNHEY, CDR2 SVGAGI. This CDR3 has 12 amino acids.

The V call is TRBV5-4, the J call TRBJ2-1, with 7 bases identical to TRBD1. The CDR3 consists of 17 residues. After removal of 7 bases from V and 6 bases from J, the junction contained 19 bases not matched to a gene. CDR1 and CDR2 (germline): SGHNT, YYREEE (reference sequence). CDR3 sequence (DNA): TGTGCCAGCGTACTTGGGGAGAGGACAGGAAACTCCAATGAGCAGTTCTTC. This codes for CASVLGERTGNSNEQFF. The variable domain in full, completed from reference TRBV5-4 and TRBJ2-1, reads ETGVTQSPTHLIKTRGQQVTLRCSSQSGHNTVSWYQQALGQGPQFIFQYYREEENGRGNFPPRFSGLQFPNYSSELNVNALELDDSALYLCASVLGERTGNSNEQFFGPGTRLTVL.

The chain is built from TRBV2 and TRBJ1-5; no firm D call. Trimming took off 6 bases at V and 4 bases at J, with 10 bases between the two ends. This CDR3 spans 13 amino acids. In germline, CDR1 is SNHLY, CDR2 FYNNEI. Here the CDR3 reads CASRDSHNQPQHF. The DNA for the CDR3 is TGTGCCAGCAGGGACTCCCATAATCAGCCCCAGCATTTT.

J is TRBJ2-3 and V is TRBV21-1; the table names TRBD2, a call not compared with the DNA. TRBV21-1 is an annotated pseudogene. The CDR3 contains 13 residues. In nucleotides, the CDR3 is TGTGCCCCCTCGGACTTCTACACAGATACGCAGTATTTT. It codes for CAPSDFYTDTQYF.

The chain is built from TRBV29-1 and TRBJ2-3; the match to TRBD2 covers 12 bases. The CDR3 loop spans 16 amino acids. Trimming cost V 3 bases and J 0 bases; bases outside gene matches: 4. Germline V gives CDR1 SQVTM, CDR2 ANQGSEA. In DNA form, the CDR3 reads TGCAGCGTTGACGGGACTAGCGGGCCTAGCACAGATACGCAGTATTTT. Its protein is CSVDGTSGPSTDTQYF.

This clone was picked up a small number of times. This chain joins TRBV29-1 and TRBJ2-1; D is perhaps TRBD2 (6 bases). V shed 3 bases and J shed 8 bases, with 11 bases lying between them. Looked up from germline, CDR1 is SQVTM and CDR2 is ANQGSEA. There are 12 residues in the CDR3. This CDR3 reads CSVEESSDEQFF. CDR3 in DNA: TGCAGCGTTGAGGAGTCTAGCGATGAGCAGTTCTTC.

The genes are TRBV27 and TRBJ1-1, with 11 bases fitting TRBD1. Losses at the gene ends were 4 bases for V and 6 bases for J; bases not matched to a gene: 4. The CDR3 totals 14 residues. In germline, CDR1 is MNHEY, CDR2 SMNVEV (reference sequence). CDR3 in DNA: TGTGCCAGCAGTTATACGGACAGGGGGCCTGAAGCTTTCTTT. This codes for CASSYTDRGPEAFF.

The chain uses TRBV9 and TRBJ2-1, with 11 bases lining up with TRBD2. The CDR3 contains 18 residues. Trimming cost V 0 bases and J 8 bases; bases outside gene matches: 13. CDR1 is SGDLS and CDR2 is YYNGEE in the germline V gene. CDR3 DNA sequence: TGTGCCAGCAGCGTAGGAGGGGTAGCGGGGGGGAAATTGGATGAGCAGTTCTTC. It specifies CASSVGGVAGGKLDEQFF.

The chain recombines TRBV6-1 with TRBJ1-5, with a weak D call TRBD1 (5 bases). The CDR3 has 14 residues. The germline gives CDR1 MNHNS, CDR2 SASEGT. Trimming took off 3 bases at V and 2 bases at J, with 8 bases between the two ends. The CDR3 DNA follows: TGTGCCAGCAGTGAGTCGGGGGGCAATCAGCCCCAGCATTTT. It codes for CASSESGGNQPQHF.

This sequence joins TRBV18 and TRBJ2-5; a weak D match, TRBD1 (6 bases). The germline V gene has CDR1 KGHSH and CDR2 LQKENI. The CDR3 length is 16 residues. Trimming pared 3 bases from V and 4 bases from J, leaving 18 bases between. The CDR3 region is CASSPSTTTGLETQYF. The CDR3 bases are TGTGCCAGCTCACCTTCTACAACCACAGGGCTAGAGACCCAGTACTTC.

In the case of this clone: Other DNA sequences in this specimen translate into the identical CDR3. V gene TRBV9 combines with J gene TRBJ2-7; D is uncertain. The germline gives CDR1 SGDLS, CDR2 YYNGEE. Trimming shortened V by 0 bases and J by 3 bases, and 7 bases separated the two germline ends. This CDR3 spans 13 amino acids. CDR3 region: CASSVGASYEQYF. CDR3 nucleotides: TGTGCCAGCAGCGTAGGTGCCAGCTACGAGCAGTACTTC.

The chain uses TRBV27 and TRBJ1-4, with D maybe TRBD1 (5 bases). The germline CDR1 and CDR2 sequences are MNHEY and SMNVEV (reference sequence). The CDR3 is 15 amino acids. Trimming removed 4 bases from V and 11 bases from J, with 20 bases in between. CDR3 sequence reads: CASSYTGALSEKLFF. The CDR3 DNA sequence: TGTGCCAGCAGTTATACTGGGGCATTATCGGAGAAACTGTTTTTT. Drawing the rest from reference TRBV27 and TRBJ1-4, the complete variable domain is EAQVTQNPRYLITVTGKKLTVTCSQNMNHEYMSWYRQDPGLGLRQIYYSMNVEVTDKGDVPEGYKVSRKEKRNFPLILESPSPNQTSLYFCASSYTGALSEKLFFGSGTQLSVL.

The rearrangement joins TRBV11-2 to TRBJ2-7, with D tentatively TRBD2 (5 bases). Trimming took 5 bases from V and 3 from J, leaving 11 bases between them. The CDR3 covers 13 residues. Germline CDR1 reads SGHAT; CDR2 reads FQNNGV. CDR3 sequence (DNA): TGTGCCAGCAGCCTGGACTCAGACTACGAGCAGTACTTC. Translated: CASSLDSDYEQYF.

This clone occurred once. The chain employs TRBV27 and TRBJ1-1; D unresolved. CDR3 length: 11 residues. In germline, CDR1 is MNHEY, CDR2 SMNVEV (reference sequence). V lost 8 bases to trimming and J lost 8 bases, with 12 bases between them. The CDR3 DNA is TGTGCCAGCTTCCTAGGCGTAGAAGCTTTCTTT. This encodes CASFLGVEAFF.

A single count supports this clone. The rearrangement joins TRBV13 to TRBJ1-2, with unresolved D. This CDR3 has 15 residues. CDR1 is PRHDT, CDR2 FYEKMQ, per germline (reference sequence). V lost 2 bases and J 4 bases, leaving 14 bases between the germline ends. The CDR3: CASSLFGPSPYGYTF. The CDR3 nucleotides read TGTGCCAGCAGCTTATTTGGGCCTTCCCCCTATGGCTACACCTTC.

The chain carries TRBV25-1 and TRBJ2-5, with 8 bases matching TRBD1. The CDR3 length is 14 residues. Germline V gene sequence: CDR1 MGHDK, CDR2 SYGVNS. The junction had 3 bases not matched to a gene; V was cut back by 5 bases and J by 1 base. CDR3 DNA: TGTGCCAGCAGTCCACAGGGGGGCCAAGAGACCCAGTACTTC. Translated, it gives CASSPQGGQETQYF.

The chain employs TRBV7-9 and TRBJ2-7; a weak D match, TRBD1 (6 bases). The CDR3 runs 16 residues. Germline V gene data show CDR1 as SEHNR and CDR2 as FQNEAQ (reference sequence). V lost 5 bases and J 3 bases, leaving 20 bases between the germline ends. CDR3 loop: CASSPREGGWDYEQYF. In nucleotides, the CDR3 is TGTGCCAGCAGCCCCCGGGAAGGGGGTTGGGACTACGAGCAGTACTTC. Full variable domain (missing parts from reference TRBV7-9 and TRBJ2-7): DTGVSQNPRHKITKRGQNVTFRCDPISEHNRLYWYRQTLGQGPEFLTYFQNEAQLEKSRLLSDRFSAERPKGSFSTLEIQRTEQGDSAMYLCASSPREGGWDYEQYFGPGTRLTVT.